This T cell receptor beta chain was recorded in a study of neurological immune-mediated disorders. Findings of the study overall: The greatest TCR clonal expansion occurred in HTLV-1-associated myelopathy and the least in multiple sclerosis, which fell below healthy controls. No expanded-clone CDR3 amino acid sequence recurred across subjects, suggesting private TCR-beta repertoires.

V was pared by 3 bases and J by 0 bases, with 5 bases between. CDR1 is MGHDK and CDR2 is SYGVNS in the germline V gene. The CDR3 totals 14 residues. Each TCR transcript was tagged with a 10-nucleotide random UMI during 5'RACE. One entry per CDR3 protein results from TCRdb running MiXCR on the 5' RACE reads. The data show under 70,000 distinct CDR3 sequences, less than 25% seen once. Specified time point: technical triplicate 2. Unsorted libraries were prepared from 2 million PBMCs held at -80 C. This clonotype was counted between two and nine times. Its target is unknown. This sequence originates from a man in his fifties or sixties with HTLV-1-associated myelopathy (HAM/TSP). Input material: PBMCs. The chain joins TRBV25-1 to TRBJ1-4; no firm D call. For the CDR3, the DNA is TGTGCCAGCAGTGACCGGACAACTAATGAAAAACTGTTTTTT. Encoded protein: CASSDRTTNEKLFF.